Following are 10 T cell receptor beta chains from one sample sequenced in a study of blood T cell repertoires in COVID-19. Generated by immunoSEQ multiplex PCR, the TCRdb table keeps only in-frame clones and is missing some. The sample holds tens of thousands of clones, roughly 89% seen once. The specimen sequenced was peripheral blood. These receptors were collected from a human donor in a cohort sampled during active COVID-19.

This clone is a singleton in its sample. The chain links TRBV7-6 to TRBJ2-7, with D maybe TRBD2 (6 bases). V lost 5 bases and J 6 bases, leaving 23 bases between the germline ends. The CDR3 extends over 16 amino acids. Germline V CDR1 and CDR2: SGHVS, FNYEAQ. CDR3 coding DNA: TGTGCCAGCAGCCCTCTAAGTGCCCTAGAGGGAGGCGAGCAGTACTTC. Protein: CASSPLSALEGGEQYF.

The chain employs TRBV4-3 and TRBJ2-3; D remains ambiguous. Trimming removed 4 bases at V and 0 bases at J, with 11 bases between. Germline loops: CDR1 LGHNA, CDR2 YSLEER. CDR3 size: 15 residues. The CDR3 DNA is TGCGCCAGCAGCCTGAACAGCCTTAGCACAGATACGCAGTATTTT. This codes for CASSLNSLSTDTQYF.

The gene calls are TRBV27 and TRBJ1-2; tentative D call: TRBD1 (6 bases). V lost 6 bases and J 6 bases, leaving 14 bases between the germline ends. The CDR3 totals 13 residues. Germline lookup yields CDR1 MNHEY and CDR2 SMNVEV (reference sequence). In DNA, the CDR3 is TGTGCCAGCAGATCGACAGGACCTCATGGCTACACCTTC. Amino acids: CASRSTGPHGYTF.

V gene TRBV12-5 combines with J gene TRBJ1-1; the D gene is possibly TRBD1 (6 bases). The CDR3 runs 13 residues. V gave up 5 bases and J gave up 5 bases, with 12 bases separating them. The V gene's germline CDR1 is LGHNT and CDR2 FRNRAP. CDR3 sequence: CASGLEGGTEAFF. The CDR3 bases are TGTGCTAGTGGTCTGGAGGGGGGGACTGAAGCTTTCTTT.

The count of this clone is one. The J gene is TRBJ2-5, the V gene TRBV6-2 or TRBV6-3; the match to TRBD2 covers 8 bases. V lost 0 bases and J lost 1; bases outside the gene matches: 4. There are 16 residues in the CDR3. Per the germline V gene, CDR1 is MNHEY and CDR2 is SVGEGT. The CDR3 loop is CASSYSRLAGQETQYF. The CDR3 DNA is TGTGCCAGCAGTTACTCGAGGCTAGCGGGCCAAGAGACCCAGTACTTC.

The chain uses TRBV10-3 and TRBJ2-1; D might be TRBD1 (6 bases). CDR1 ENHRY and CDR2 SYGVKD come from the germline V gene. Trimming shortened V by 0 bases and J by 8 bases, and 11 bases separated the two germline ends. The CDR3 contains 14 residues. The CDR3: CAISESQGQDEQFF. The CDR3 DNA follows: TGTGCCATCAGTGAGTCGCAGGGGCAAGATGAGCAGTTCTTC.

V is TRBV7-3 and J is TRBJ2-5; D is possibly TRBD2 (7 bases). CDR3 length equals 13 residues. CDR1 is SGHTA, CDR2 FQGTGA, per germline. V was shortened by 5 bases and J by 1 base, with 8 bases between the two germline ends. CDR3 sequence (DNA): TGTGCCAGCAGCCGGGGGGCCCAAGAGACCCAGTACTTC. The encoded protein is CASSRGAQETQYF.

The chain recombines TRBV5-6 with TRBJ2-3; 12 bases fit TRBD2. From germline, CDR1 is SGHDT and CDR2 YYEEEE. The CDR3 spans 14 residues. Unmatched junction bases numbered 9, after V lost 1 base and J lost 15 bases. CDR3 protein: CASSLLTSGGYAYF. The CDR3 DNA is TGTGCCAGCAGCTTGCTAACTAGCGGGGGGTATGCATATTTT.

This clone was counted a single time. The chain couples TRBV15 to TRBJ2-4; no clear D gene. The CDR3 length is 16 residues. V was clipped by 1 base and J by 0 bases, with 10 bases between them. Germline CDR1 is LNHNV and CDR2 is YYDKDF (reference sequence). CDR3 DNA: TGTGCCACCAGCAGAGCCGGCGGCATAGCCAAAAACATTCAGTACTTC. It encodes CATSRAGGIAKNIQYF.

The chain links TRBV6-5 to TRBJ1-1; D perhaps matches TRBD1 (5 bases). The CDR3 is 15 residues long. V gave up 8 bases and J gave up 4 bases, with 20 bases separating them. Germline V gives CDR1 MNHEY, CDR2 SVGAGI. CDR3: CASDAGGGIGTEAFF. Here the CDR3 DNA reads TGTGCCAGCGACGCCGGGGGGGGGATAGGCACTGAAGCTTTCTTT.